The T cell receptor (beta chain) under discussion was sequenced for a study of control samples from healthy donors and cancer patients. Using immunoSEQ multiplex PCR, the repertoire was profiled, and TCRdb retains in-frame clones only, with some absent. In the table there are approximately 220,000 clones, around 94% of which are singletons. Germline V gene data show CDR1 as SGHTA and CDR2 as FQGTGA. V lost 5 bases to trimming and J lost 3 bases, with 8 bases between them. This CDR3 has 13 amino acids. The TCR was taken from a man in his fifties in good health. J is TRBJ1-3 and V is TRBV7-3; D is unresolved. The source material was blood. In DNA form, the CDR3 reads TGTGCCAGCAGCCCTTCTAGTGGAAACACCATATATTTT. The encoded protein is CASSPSSGNTIYF.